The clone carrying this T cell receptor beta chain was seen a few times. Its target is unknown. The entry originates in a study of CD4 T cells in relation to SARS-CoV-2 and coronaviruses. CDR1 and CDR2 (germline): ENHRY, SYGVKD. V lost 6 bases, J lost 7 bases, and 13 bases stayed unmatched. The CDR3 is 15 residues long. Unexposed donor CD4+ T cells date from about 2011-2018, before the COVID-19 pandemic. The cells were cultured for approximately 10 days before CD4+ T cells were isolated. Assay: immunoSEQ multiplex PCR; the TCRdb copy retains only in-frame clones and omits some. The sample consists of about 26,000 clones, about 76% of them appearing once.

The sample was CD4+ T cells from PBMCs, cultured in vitro. This sequence joins TRBV10-3 and TRBJ1-2, with 8 bases fitting TRBD1. The source of this sequence is a human donor in good health. The CDR3 DNA is TGTGCCATCAGATGGGAGCCGGGACAGGAGGCTGGCTACACCTTC. Its protein is CAIRWEPGQEAGYTF.